The TCR beta chain described here comes from a study of blood T cell repertoires in COVID-19 (dated by TCRdb to 2018 to 2020). General notes on the study: Samples covering the acute and convalescent phases of COVID-19 were provided by collaborators in the United States, Italy and Spain. The material from the prospective study consisted of cDNA or gDNA derived from T cells, B-cell-depleted T cells, or PBMCs. Deeply sampled blood TCRbeta repertoires from subjects exposed to, actively infected with, or recovered from COVID-19 were included in the dataset. The repertoires were made available in a free public database intended to serve as a resource for research on the immune response to SARS-CoV-2. Samples were obtained from the ongoing ImmuneRACE study (first 160 participants) and from 1,254 subjects provided by 6 global collaborators. The sample metadata nearly always contained a de-identified subject ID, COVID-19 status, age in years and sex. Where available, HLA class I and class II types were taken from metadata supplied by the sample provider and were not determined by assay-based typing. Study-wide findings and limitations: Clinical and demographic metadata were provided uncurated, with the amount varying by source and participant.

From cysteine to phenylalanine, the CDR3 is 14 amino acids long. Only the CDR3 portion is preserved as DNA: 42 bases, with reading frame beginning at the first base. CDR1 and CDR2 are read off the germline V gene as SGHRS and YFSETQ. V and J are truncated by 5 bases and 4 bases respectively, leaving an intervening sequence of 16 bases. A second Seattle source provided samples from volunteer blood donors who had recovered from COVID-19. The collaborating institutions used their own protocols to collect whole blood in K2EDTA tubes. For TCRbeta analysis, collaborator samples were shipped as frozen whole blood, as isolated PBMCs, or as DNA extracted from either sample type. In the case of this clone: It lacks a known antigen. A much larger clone lies a single base off, so this may be a read error. Other nucleotide sequences from this sample produce the same CDR3.

TCRbeta CDR3 regions were amplified from genomic DNA using the immunoSEQ Assay, a bias-controlled multiplex PCR. Under the source paper's analysis protocol: Within the assay, amplification of reference gene primers was used to estimate how many nucleated cells each sample contained. To quantify the absolute abundance of each unique TCRbeta CDR3 rearrangement, sequence reads were collapsed and filtered. For each sample, productive Simpson clonality was calculated by taking the square root of Simpson's diversity index across productive rearrangements. The table was pulled from immuneACCESS by TCRdb, which kept in-frame rearrangements only. Such tables lose some clones; where checked, under half of the loss comes from unresolved V genes, and the rest has no known cause. The V and J calls and the clone size are those of that table, but D and trimming were determined from the DNA. In this sample the table shows approximately 200,000 clones, more than 75% of which occur a single time. The ten largest clones represent approximately 6.2% of the sample.

The TCR was taken from a man aged 55 to 70 who had recovered from COVID-19. The sequenced sample consisted of peripheral blood. This receptor chain uses TRBV5-1 and TRBJ2-7, with TRBD2 as a weak D call on 5 bases. The nucleotides read TGCGCCAGCAGTTATACATCGGGGTCTTACGAGCAGTACTTC. Its translation is CASSYTSGSYEQYF. This CDR3, with the reference TRBV5-1 and TRBJ2-7 proteins standing in past its ends, gives the full variable domain KAGVTQTPRYLIKTRGQQVTLSCSPISGHRSVSWYQQTPGQGLQFLFEYFSETQRNKGNFPGRFSGRQFSNSRSEMNVSTLELGDSALYLCASSYTSGSYEQYFGPGTRLTVT.